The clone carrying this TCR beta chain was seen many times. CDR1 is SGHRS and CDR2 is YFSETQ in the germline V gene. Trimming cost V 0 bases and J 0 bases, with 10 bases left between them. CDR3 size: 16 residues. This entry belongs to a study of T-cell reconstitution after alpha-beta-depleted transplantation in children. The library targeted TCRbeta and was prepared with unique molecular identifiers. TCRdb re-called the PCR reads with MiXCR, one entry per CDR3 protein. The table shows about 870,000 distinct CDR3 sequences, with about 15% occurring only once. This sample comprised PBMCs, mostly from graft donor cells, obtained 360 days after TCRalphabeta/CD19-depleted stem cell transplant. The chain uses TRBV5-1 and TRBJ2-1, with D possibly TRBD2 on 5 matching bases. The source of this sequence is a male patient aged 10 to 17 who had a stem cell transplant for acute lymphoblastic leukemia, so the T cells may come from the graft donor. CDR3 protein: CASSLAAAVSYNEQFF. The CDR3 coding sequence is TGCGCCAGCAGCTTGGCCGCAGCGGTCTCCTACAATGAGCAGTTCTTC.